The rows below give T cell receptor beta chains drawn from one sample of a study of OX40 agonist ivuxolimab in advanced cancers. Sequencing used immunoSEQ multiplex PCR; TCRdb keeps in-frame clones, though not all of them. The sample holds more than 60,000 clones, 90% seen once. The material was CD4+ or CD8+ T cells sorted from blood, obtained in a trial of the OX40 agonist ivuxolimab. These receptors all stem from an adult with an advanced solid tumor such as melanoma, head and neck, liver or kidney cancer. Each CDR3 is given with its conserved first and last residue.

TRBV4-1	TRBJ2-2	CASSQGGAGVTGELFF
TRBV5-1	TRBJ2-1	CASSSLAGVQNEQFF
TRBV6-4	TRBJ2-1	CASSSPGQDSNNEQFF
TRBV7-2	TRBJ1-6	CASSLAARTALNSPLHF
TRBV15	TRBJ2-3	CATSRDLAGQGTDTQYF
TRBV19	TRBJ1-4	CASSIGVTIVRNEKLFF
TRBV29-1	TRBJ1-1	CSVATLRDRYTMNTEAFF
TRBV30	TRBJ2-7	CAWSVRIASGRIYEQYF
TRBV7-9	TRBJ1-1	CASSLDVSGYEAFF
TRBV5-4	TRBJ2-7	CASSLVGRNEQYF
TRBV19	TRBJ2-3	CASSAPERGAPDTQYF
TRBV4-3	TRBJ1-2	CASSRRRETGQGGGQGYGYTF
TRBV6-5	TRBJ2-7	CASRPPGSSSYEQYF
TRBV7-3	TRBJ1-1	CASSSMPGETEAFF
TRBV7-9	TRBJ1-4	CASSAGTGDEKLFF
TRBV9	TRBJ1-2	CASSTPSHGGRQTGDYGYTF
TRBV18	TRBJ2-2	CASSPSSNTGELFF
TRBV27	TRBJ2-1	CASSRQGVSYNEQFF
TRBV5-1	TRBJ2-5	CASSVGSGGAETQYF
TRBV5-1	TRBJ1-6	CARGTRILSSYNSPLHF
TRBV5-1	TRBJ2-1	CASSPGLAGGPKFNEQFF
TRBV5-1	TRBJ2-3	CASRTGTGSDTQYF
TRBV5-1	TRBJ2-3	CASSSGQSTDTQYF
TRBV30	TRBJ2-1	CAWDSSGGAYNEQFF
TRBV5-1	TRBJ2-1	CASSGAEGHSNEQFF
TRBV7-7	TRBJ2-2	CASSSNTHTGELFF
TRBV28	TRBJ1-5	CASRPGQWHQPQHF
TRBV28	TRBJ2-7	CASSLPGRTYEQYF
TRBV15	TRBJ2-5	CATSPRGGRGGHETQYF